This is a list of T cell receptor delta chains from one sample in a study of gammadelta T cells in human blood. TCRdb reprocessed the RT-PCR reads using CATT. The data contain about 1,900 delta-chain clones, approximately 2.8% of them singletons. The sequenced sample consisted of Vgamma9Vdelta2 gamma-delta T cells from fetal blood. These receptors came from a human fetus. Both conserved end residues are part of each CDR3. The D gene is left open where the match is weak. Only some rows state a clone size, as once, few, many or a class for expanded clones.

j_call,v_call,clone_size,d_call,cdr3_aa,cdr3_nt
TRDJ3,TRDV2,medium-sized,TRDD3,CACDSILGDTRSWDTRQMFF,TGTGCCTGTGACTCCATACTGGGGGATACCCGCTCCTGGGACACCCGACAGATGTTTTTC
TRDJ3,TRDV2,NA,TRDD3,CACDTAGDTSSWDTRQMFF,TGTGCCTGTGACACCGCGGGGGATACGAGCTCCTGGGACACCCGACAGATGTTTTTC
TRDJ3,TRDV2,medium-sized,NA,CACDTEGQSSWDTRQMFF,TGTGCCTGTGACACGGAGGGCCAAAGCTCCTGGGACACCCGACAGATGTTTTTC
TRDJ2,TRDV2,medium-sized,TRDD3,CACDGTGGYALTAQLFF,TGTGCCTGTGACGGTACTGGGGGATACGCTTTGACAGCACAACTCTTCTTT
TRDJ3,TRDV2,medium-sized,NA,CACDTVGGSWDTRQMFF,TGTGCCTGTGACACCGTGGGGGGCTCCTGGGACACCCGACAGATGTTTTTC
TRDJ3,TRDV2,medium-sized,TRDD3,CACDTATGGHSSWDTRQMFF,TGTGCCTGTGACACCGCGACTGGGGGCCATAGCTCCTGGGACACCCGACAGATGTTTTTC
TRDJ1,TRDV2,NA,TRDD3,CACDTVLGDSWDTDKLIF,TGTGCCTGTGACACCGTACTGGGGGACTCCTGGGACACCGATAAACTCATCTTT
TRDJ3,TRDV2,medium-sized,TRDD3,CACDTGAGGPSSWDTRQMFF,TGTGCCTGTGACACCGGCGCTGGGGGCCCTAGCTCCTGGGACACCCGACAGATGTTTTTC
TRDJ3,TRDV2,medium-sized,TRDD3,CACDTNWGSSWDTRQMFF,TGTGCCTGTGACACCAACTGGGGGAGCTCCTGGGACACCCGACAGATGTTTTTC
TRDJ3,TRDV2,medium-sized,TRDD3,CACDTVLGDTSWDTRQMFF,TGTGCCTGTGACACCGTACTGGGGGATACCTCCTGGGACACCCGACAGATGTTTTTC
TRDJ3,TRDV2,medium-sized,TRDD3,CACDGVLGVSWDTRQMFF,TGTGCCTGTGACGGAGTACTGGGGGTCTCCTGGGACACCCGACAGATGTTTTTC
TRDJ3,TRDV2,medium-sized,TRDD3,CACDTVLGDTTWDTRQMFF,TGTGCCTGTGACACCGTACTGGGGGATACAACCTGGGACACCCGACAGATGTTTTTC
TRDJ3,TRDV2,medium-sized,TRDD3,CACDRGWGTSSWDTRQMFF,TGTGCCTGTGACAGAGGATGGGGGACGAGCTCCTGGGACACCCGACAGATGTTTTTC
TRDJ3,TRDV2,medium-sized,TRDD3,CACDTGGYASWDTRQMFF,TGTGCCTGTGACACCGGGGGATACGCGTCCTGGGACACCCGACAGATGTTTTTC
TRDJ3,TRDV2,medium-sized,TRDD3,CACDTGWGIRSWDTRQMFF,TGTGCCTGTGACACCGGATGGGGGATACGCTCCTGGGACACCCGACAGATGTTTTTC